Each of the 23 T cell receptor beta chains below was sequenced from the same sample in a study of follicular helper T cells after annual influenza vaccination. The assay was immunoSEQ multiplex PCR, and TCRdb's table has in-frame clones only and misses some. The sample holds about 9,900 clones, about 80% seen once. Time point in this sample: 2013-2014 season, 7 days after vaccination. The input for sequencing was CXCR5- memory CD4+ T cells sorted from blood, taken 7 days after influenza vaccination. The receptors derive from an adult who received the influenza vaccine.

The V gene is TRBV5-1, the J gene TRBJ2-3; D ambiguous. Germline V lookup: CDR1 SGHRS, CDR2 YFSETQ. V lost 0 bases, J lost 0 bases, and 8 bases lay in between. The CDR3 is 15 amino acids. CDR3 coding DNA: TGCGCCAGCAGCTTGGGCATATTGAGCACAGATACGCAGTATTTT. This sequence encodes CASSLGILSTDTQYF.

The J gene is TRBJ2-5, the V gene TRBV19; a weak D match, TRBD1 (5 bases). Germline CDR1 reads LNHDA; CDR2 reads SQIVND (reference sequence). This CDR3 has 11 amino acids. Trimming shortened V by 9 bases and J by 5 bases, and 10 bases separated the two germline ends. CDR3 nucleotides: TGTGCCAGCAGGGTTGGGGAGACCCAGTACTTC. Translating gives CASRVGETQYF. The variable domain in full, with the rest retrieved from reference TRBV19 and TRBJ2-5, is DGGITQSPKYLFRKEGQNVTLSCEQNLNHDAMYWYRQDPGQGLRLIYYSQIVNDFQKGDIAEGYSVSREKKESFPLTVTSAQKNPTAFYLCASRVGETQYFGPGTRLLVL.

This clone appeared once. V usage is TRBV10-3 and J usage is TRBJ2-7, with a weak D call TRBD2 (7 bases). Trimming took off 3 bases at V and 2 bases at J, with 17 bases between the two ends. CDR3 length: 16 amino acids. Germline CDR1 is ENHRY and CDR2 is SYGVKD. The CDR3 DNA follows: TGTGCCATCAGTGACCTCCGGGGGGCGAGGGCCTACGAGCAGTACTTC. Protein sequence: CAISDLRGARAYEQYF.

There are a few counts of this clone. The chain employs TRBV5-1 and TRBJ1-1; D ambiguous. CDR3 length: 14 residues. Germline V gives CDR1 SGHRS, CDR2 YFSETQ. V lost 1 base to trimming and J lost 6 bases, with 13 bases between them. The CDR3 DNA reads as TGCGCCAGCAGCTTGTCAAGGCAGACCGCTGAAGCTTTCTTT. Translating gives CASSLSRQTAEAFF.

J is TRBJ1-2 and V is TRBV19; D perhaps matches TRBD1 (5 bases). V was pared by 5 bases and J by 4 bases, with 11 bases between. Germline lookup yields CDR1 LNHDA and CDR2 SQIVND (reference sequence). The CDR3 is made up of 13 amino acids. The CDR3 DNA reads TGTGCCAGTAGTGCGGGGACGGTCTATGGCTACACCTTC. This gives the protein CASSAGTVYGYTF.

The chain recombines TRBV6-5 with TRBJ1-3, with 9 nucleotides matching TRBD1. The CDR3 has 15 amino acids. The V and J ends lost 6 bases and 4 bases, in that order; junction bases with no gene match: 7. Germline lookup yields CDR1 MNHEY and CDR2 SVGAGI. The CDR3 bases are TGTGCCAGCAGAAAGACAGGGGGGCCCGGAAACACCATATATTTT. Translation gives CASRKTGGPGNTIYF.

The chain employs TRBV20-1 and TRBJ2-1; weak D call: TRBD2 (5 bases). Trimming cost V 3 bases and J 12 bases, with 12 bases left between them. The CDR3 contains 11 residues. Germline CDR1 is DFQATT and CDR2 is SNEGSKA (reference sequence). CDR3 nucleotide sequence: TGCAGTGCTAGTCAAGCCCGGGGGCAGTTCTTC. Translating gives CSASQARGQFF.

V gene TRBV21-1 combines with J gene TRBJ2-1; the table's D call TRBD2 went unverified against the DNA. TRBV21-1 is described as a pseudogene. This CDR3 is 17 amino acids long. This chain's CDR3 is CASSKAASGSPHNEQFF. CDR3 bases: TGTGCCAGCAGCAAAGCCGCTAGCGGGAGTCCCCACAATGAGCAGTTCTTC.

This clone was seen just once. The gene calls are TRBV6-5 and TRBJ2-5; no reliable D call. The V gene's germline CDR1 is MNHEY and CDR2 SVGAGI. This CDR3 is 14 amino acids long. Trimming pared 0 bases from V and 5 bases from J, leaving 10 bases between. The CDR3 reads CASSYSGSRETQYF. The CDR3 DNA reads as TGTGCCAGCAGTTACTCCGGCAGTAGGGAGACCCAGTACTTC.

This chain uses TRBV18 with TRBJ1-1; D gene uncertain. The CDR3 runs 13 residues. Germline CDR1 reads KGHSH; CDR2 reads LQKENI. Trimming cost V 3 bases and J 1 base, with 6 bases left between them. The CDR3 region is CASSPNTNTEAFF. Here the CDR3 DNA reads TGTGCCAGCTCACCCAATACGAACACTGAAGCTTTCTTT.

V usage is TRBV19 and J usage is TRBJ2-2, with a weak D call TRBD1 (6 bases). CDR1 is LNHDA, CDR2 SQIVND, per germline (reference sequence). V lost 6 bases and J 8 bases, leaving 16 bases between the germline ends. The CDR3 totals 14 residues. This chain's CDR3 is CASSFAMGAGELFF. CDR3 bases: TGTGCCAGTAGCTTCGCTATGGGGGCAGGGGAGCTGTTTTTT.

Here the CDR3 DNA reads TGTGCCAGCATGGGATTTAGCTCCTACGAGCAGTACTTC. This gives the protein CASMGFSSYEQYF. This rearrangement joins TRBV27 to TRBJ2-7, with no clear D. The germline V and J ends were trimmed by 7 bases and 0 bases, with 10 bases remaining between them. There are 13 residues in the CDR3. The germline V gene encodes CDR1 MNHEY and CDR2 SMNVEV (reference sequence).

The chain's CDR3 is CASSSRTGNTGELFF. The CDR3 region has the DNA TGTGCCAGCAGCTCCCGGACAGGGAACACCGGGGAGCTGTTTTTT. The chain has TRBV9 and TRBJ2-2; 7 nucleotides line up with TRBD1. Germline CDR1 is SGDLS and CDR2 is YYNGEE. The CDR3 is made up of 15 amino acids. With 4 bases clipped from V and 1 base from J, the junction kept 4 bases outside the gene matches.

The chain combines TRBV7-6 with TRBJ2-1; 10 positions match TRBD2. The CDR3 sequence is 15 residues long. Unmatched junction bases numbered 6, after V lost 3 bases and J lost 7 bases. Germline V gives CDR1 SGHVS, CDR2 FNYEAQ. DNA for the CDR3: TGTGCCAGCAGCTTGTCAAGCGGGGGGGCGAATGAGCAGTTCTTC. It yields the protein CASSLSSGGANEQFF.

V and J are TRBV5-1 and TRBJ2-5; 8 bases match TRBD2. The CDR3 length is 15 residues. Trimming removed 0 bases from V and 2 bases from J; junction bases left unmatched: 3. CDR1 is SGHRS, CDR2 YFSETQ, per germline. The CDR3 sequence is CASSLVAGTQETQYF. The CDR3 DNA reads TGCGCCAGCAGCTTGGTAGCGGGGACTCAAGAGACCCAGTACTTC.

The CDR3 protein is CASSLMGGLNTEAFF. CDR3 coding DNA: TGCGCCAGCAGCTTGATGGGGGGCTTGAACACTGAAGCTTTCTTT. The chain couples TRBV5-1 to TRBJ1-1; weak D call: TRBD1 (6 bases). V was pared by 1 base and J by 0 bases, with 10 bases between. The CDR3 is 15 amino acids. Germline V lookup: CDR1 SGHRS, CDR2 YFSETQ.

The rearrangement links TRBV2 to TRBJ1-5, with D hard to call. The CDR3 is 15 residues long. Trimming pared 5 bases from V and 6 bases from J, leaving 17 bases between. Germline values: CDR1 SNHLY, CDR2 FYNNEI. The CDR3 loop is CASSPPDLTGQPQHF. The CDR3 DNA reads as TGTGCCAGCAGTCCCCCAGATCTAACCGGTCAGCCCCAGCATTTT.

This clone appeared a few times. The chain couples TRBV6-5 to TRBJ1-1; D call uncertain. CDR1 is MNHEY, CDR2 SVGAGI, per germline. Trimming removed 2 bases from V and 4 bases from J, with 8 bases in between. This CDR3 has 13 residues. The CDR3 region has the DNA TGTGCCAGCAGTTACGGGGAGGCCACTGAAGCTTTCTTT. Protein sequence: CASSYGEATEAFF.

This clone was observed a single time. V is TRBV4-1 and J is TRBJ1-3; D gene uncertain. V was shortened by 4 bases and J by 2 bases, with 12 bases between the two germline ends. CDR1 and CDR2 from the germline V gene are MGHRA and YSYEKL. The CDR3 is 15 amino acids. The CDR3 coding sequence is TGCGCCAGCAGCCGAGGAATAAGTGCTGGAAACACCATATATTTT. This codes for CASSRGISAGNTIYF.

The chain links TRBV4-3 to TRBJ2-1; 7 bases are shared with TRBD2. The CDR3 extends over 18 amino acids. Losses at the gene ends were 3 bases for V and 7 bases for J; bases not matched to a gene: 18. Germline assignment: CDR1 LGHNA and CDR2 YSLEER. The DNA of the CDR3 is TGCGCCAGCAGCCAGGACACCTGGTTTAGCGGGTCGGCGAATGAGCAGTTCTTC. Its protein product is CASSQDTWFSGSANEQFF.

The chain is built from TRBV14 and TRBJ2-1; D gene unclear. Germline V gene lookup returns CDR1 SGHDN and CDR2 FVKESK. V gave up 3 bases and J gave up 0 bases, with 6 bases separating them. The CDR3 extends over 14 amino acids. The CDR3 DNA reads as TGTGCCAGCAGCCATTGGGACTCCTACAATGAGCAGTTCTTC. Its protein product is CASSHWDSYNEQFF.

The chain couples TRBV7-2 to TRBJ1-6, with 8 positions matching TRBD1. The junction had 8 bases not matched to a gene; V was cut back by 3 bases and J by 13 bases. The length of the CDR3 is 14 residues. Germline V CDR1 and CDR2: SGHTA, FQGNSA. CDR3 region: CASSLDRDYFPLHF. DNA of the CDR3: TGTGCCAGCAGCTTGGACAGGGACTATTTTCCCCTCCACTTT. Together with reference TRBV7-2 and TRBJ1-6, the CDR3 gives the full variable domain: GAGVSQSPSNKVTEKGKDVELRCDPISGHTALYWYRQSLGQGLEFLIYFQGNSAPDKSGLPSDRFSAERTGGSVSTLTIQRTQQEDSAVYLCASSLDRDYFPLHFGNGTRLTVT.

V is TRBV5-6 and J is TRBJ2-5; 8 bases are a match to TRBD1. This CDR3 spans 15 amino acids. The J segment lost 0 bases and the V segment lost 4 bases, leaving 5 bases of the junction unmatched. In germline, CDR1 is SGHDT, CDR2 YYEEEE. For the CDR3, the DNA is TGTGCCAGCAGCGGGGGACAGGACTACCAAGAGACCCAGTACTTC. Its protein is CASSGGQDYQETQYF.